This section outlines one T cell receptor (beta chain) sequence together with its context. The sample belongs to a study of blood T cell repertoires in COVID-19. Study overall: Both acute and convalescent COVID-19 samples were obtained from the United States, Italy and Spain. T cells, B-cell-depleted T cells, or PBMCs supplied cDNA or gDNA.

TCRdb's copy holds only in-frame clones and misses some; the assay was immunoSEQ multiplex PCR. This repertoire shows more than 70,000 clones, about 85% found once; its top ten account for 24%. The V and J ends lost 4 bases and 6 bases respectively, with 17 bases between them. The CDR3 contains 15 residues. The V gene's germline CDR1 is SGHDT and CDR2 YYEEEE. V gene TRBV5-6 combines with J gene TRBJ2-1, with D perhaps matching TRBD2 (5 bases). Sequenced sample: peripheral blood. This sequence was found in a human donor in a cohort sampled during active COVID-19. The CDR3 sequence is CASSPIRTPSNEQFF. The CDR3 nucleotides are TGTGCCAGCAGCCCGATACGGACTCCTTCCAATGAGCAGTTCTTC. Full variable domain (missing parts from reference TRBV5-6 and TRBJ2-1): DAGVTQSPTHLIKTRGQQVTLRCSPKSGHDTVSWYQQALGQGPQFIFQYYEEEERQRGNFPDRFSGHQFPNYSSELNVNALLLGDSALYLCASSPIRTPSNEQFFGPGTRLTVL.